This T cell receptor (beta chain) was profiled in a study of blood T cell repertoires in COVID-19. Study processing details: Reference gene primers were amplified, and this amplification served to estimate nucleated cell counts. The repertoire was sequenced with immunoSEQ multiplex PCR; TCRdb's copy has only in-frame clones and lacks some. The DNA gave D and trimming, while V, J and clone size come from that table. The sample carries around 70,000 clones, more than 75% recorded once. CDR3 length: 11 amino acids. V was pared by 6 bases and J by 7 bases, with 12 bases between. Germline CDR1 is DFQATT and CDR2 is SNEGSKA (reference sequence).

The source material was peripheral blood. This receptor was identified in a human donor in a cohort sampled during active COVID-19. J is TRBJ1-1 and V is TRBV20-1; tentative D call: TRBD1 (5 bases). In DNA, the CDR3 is TGCAGTGCCAGCCAGGGATTTGAAGCTTTCTTT. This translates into CSASQGFEAFF.